Each of the 21 T cell receptor beta chains below was sequenced from the same sample in a study of spatial heterogeneity in lung cancer. Study-level results: For expanded intratumoral alpha and beta TCRs, counts tracked tumor mutation counts.

Antigen specificity for these receptors is unknown. Each CDR3 protein gets one entry after TCRdb re-called the 5' RACE reads with MiXCR. The sample has about 16,000 distinct CDR3 sequences, 6% to 7% seen once; the top ten hold around 20%. Time point reported: sample taken at primary tumor resection. This sample comprised lung tumor tissue, obtained at surgery. These receptors were taken from a female donor with early-stage non-small cell lung cancer.

Concerning this clonotype: Since a much larger clone is just one base distant, this may be a read error. This beta chain is off target for a library built for alpha chains, so its abundance means little. The chain combines TRBV20-1 with TRBJ2-7; the match to TRBD1 covers 7 bases. CDR3 length equals 12 residues. Germline lookup yields CDR1 DFQATT and CDR2 SNEGSKA (reference sequence). As DNA, the CDR3 is TGCAGTGCTAGAGTGCAGGGGGACGAGCAGAACTTC. Its translation: CSARVQGDEQNF.

This clonotype was picked up many times. Because the library targeted alpha chains, this beta chain is an off-target read whose size means little. This chain joins TRBV20-1 and TRBJ2-2, with D possibly called TRBD1 or TRBD2 (6 bases each). Germline V gene lookup returns CDR1 DFQATT and CDR2 SNEGSKA (reference sequence). CDR3 length: 14 amino acids. V gave up 6 bases and J gave up 3 bases, with 14 bases separating them. CDR3 loop: CSAKGGLDTGELFF. The DNA of the CDR3 is TGCAGTGCAAAGGGGGGTTTGGACACCGGGGAGCTGTTTTTT.

In its sample, this clonotype was seen many times. This beta chain is a stray sequence in a library constructed for alpha chains; its clone size is not meaningful. The J gene is TRBJ2-3, the V gene TRBV7-2; 14 nucleotides line up with TRBD2. The germline V gene encodes CDR1 SGHTA and CDR2 FQGNSA. This CDR3 contains 18 residues. Trimming removed 4 bases from V and 5 bases from J; junction bases left unmatched: 11. The CDR3 sequence is CASSSKRRLAGGVDTQYF. As DNA, the CDR3 is TGTGCCAGCAGCTCCAAACGCCGACTAGCGGGGGGGGTAGATACGCAGTATTTT.

On this clonotype: Because the library targeted alpha chains, this beta chain is an off-target read whose size means little. The chain links TRBV6-5 to TRBJ2-3; no clear D gene. Germline V CDR1 and CDR2: MNHEY, SVGAGI. The CDR3 runs to 13 residues. Trimming removed 6 bases from V and 4 bases from J, with 11 bases in between. This chain's CDR3 is CASSLEYSDTQYF. The CDR3 bases are TGTGCCAGCAGCTTGGAGTACTCAGATACGCAGTATTTT.

This clonotype was counted many times. As an off-target read in a library built for alpha chains, this beta chain has a frequency of little significance. The chain combines TRBV7-2 with TRBJ1-4; 8 bases are a match to TRBD1. The CDR3 is 16 residues long. CDR1 SGHTA and CDR2 FQGNSA come from the germline V gene. The V segment lost 0 bases and the J segment 2 bases; nucleotides outside the gene matches: 2. CDR3 coding DNA: TGTGCCAGCAGCTTAGCTCGGACAGGGACTAATGAAAAACTGTTTTTT. The encoded protein is CASSLARTGTNEKLFF.

This clonotype was observed a handful of times. This beta chain is an off-target read within a library intended for alpha chains, so its frequency means little. The V call is TRBV20-1, the J call TRBJ1-2, with D tentatively TRBD1 (5 bases). V lost 6 bases to trimming and J lost 4 bases, with 12 bases between them. The V gene's germline CDR1 is DFQATT and CDR2 SNEGSKA (reference sequence). This CDR3 region has 12 residues. CDR3 amino acids: CSAIPDIYGYTF. As DNA, the CDR3 is TGCAGTGCCATTCCGGACATCTATGGCTACACCTTC.

This clonotype came up many times. With the library built for alpha chains, this beta chain is off target and its frequency is not meaningful. V and J are TRBV28 and TRBJ2-7; TRBD1 matches 8 bases. Unmatched junction bases numbered 14, after V lost 6 bases and J lost 7 bases. Germline CDR1 MDHEN, CDR2 SYDVKM. The CDR3 is made up of 15 amino acids. The CDR3 nucleotides read TGTGCCAGCAGACCCTACGGACAGGGCTTGTGGGAGCAGTACTTC. Its translation is CASRPYGQGLWEQYF.

As for this clonotype: This beta chain turned up in a library designed for alpha chains; as an off-target read, its abundance says little. This chain joins TRBV12-3 or TRBV12-4 and TRBJ1-5; D remains ambiguous. This CDR3 has 13 residues. V lost 6 bases and J lost 4, with 10 bases in between. This CDR3 reads CASSLNKNQPQHF. CDR3 bases: TGTGCCAGCAGCCTAAATAAAAATCAGCCCCAGCATTTT.

Judged by abundance, this clonotype is medium-sized (0.01 to 0.1%). A library prepared for alpha chains yielded this beta chain as an off-target read; its size is of little meaning. The chain combines TRBV12-3 or TRBV12-4 with TRBJ2-5, with 11 bases lining up with TRBD1. J was trimmed by 5 bases and V by 6 bases; bases with no gene match: 14. CDR3 length: 17 residues. The CDR3 nucleotides are TGTGCCAGCAGCCCCCCCCGCGGGACAGGGGGGGACGAGACCCAGTACTTC. Translated, it gives CASSPPRGTGGDETQYF.

This clonotype was found many times. This beta chain turned up in a library designed for alpha chains; as an off-target read, its abundance says little. The chain recombines TRBV5-6 with TRBJ2-3, with 7 bases identical to TRBD1. There are 15 residues in the CDR3. Losses at the gene ends were 0 bases for V and 1 base for J; bases not matched to a gene: 2. Per the germline V gene, CDR1 is SGHDT and CDR2 is YYEEEE. The CDR3 nucleotides read TGTGCCAGCAGCTTGGGAGGACAGGGCACAGATACGCAGTATTTT. It yields the protein CASSLGGQGTDTQYF.

Ten or more counts support this clonotype. This beta chain is off target for a library built for alpha chains, so its abundance means little. J is TRBJ2-3 and V is TRBV27; 9 positions agree with TRBD2. Trimming took 2 bases from V and 7 from J; bases not matched to a gene: 7. The CDR3 runs 15 residues. Germline lookup yields CDR1 MNHEY and CDR2 SMNVEV (reference sequence). In DNA, the CDR3 is TGTGCCAGCAGTTTACAGGGACTAGCTGGGTATACGCAGTATTTT. The encoded protein is CASSLQGLAGYTQYF.

The table lists this clonotype with many counts. This beta chain was picked up by a library intended for alpha chains and is off target, so its count carries little meaning. The chain joins TRBV27 to TRBJ2-7; 8 bases are shared with TRBD1. Looked up from germline, CDR1 is MNHEY and CDR2 is SMNVEV (reference sequence). The ends lost 2 bases at V and 3 bases at J; junction bases unmatched: 3. The CDR3 runs to 14 residues. As DNA, the CDR3 is TGTGCCAGCAGTTTACAGGGGGCCAACTACGAGCAGTACTTC. Translated: CASSLQGANYEQYF.

This clonotype was counted at least ten times. The size of this beta chain means little, since it is a stray read in a library made for alpha chains. The chain links TRBV6-1 to TRBJ1-5; 9 bases are a match to TRBD1. Germline-derived CDR1 and CDR2 are MNHNS and SASEGT. The V gene end was trimmed by 5 bases and the J gene end by 1 base; junction bases not matched to a gene: 9. This CDR3 region has 17 residues. DNA for the CDR3: TGTGCCAGCAGTAGTCGGACAGGGGTACGGAGCAATCAGCCCCAGCATTTT. Its protein product is CASSSRTGVRSNQPQHF.

This clonotype has at least ten counts. The library was prepared for alpha chains; this beta chain is a stray read, so its frequency means little. The chain combines TRBV10-3 with TRBJ1-5; no clear D gene. The V end lost 3 bases, the J end lost 0 bases, and 9 bases lay between the germline ends. The CDR3 length is 15 residues. From germline, CDR1 is ENHRY and CDR2 SYGVKD. CDR3 bases: TGTGCCATCAGTGAAAGGCAGTATAGCAATCAGCCCCAGCATTTT. This translates into CAISERQYSNQPQHF.

This clonotype was seen ten or more times. With the library built for alpha chains, this beta chain is off target and its frequency is not meaningful. This chain uses TRBV5-1 with TRBJ2-2, with no clear D. Germline CDR1 reads SGHRS; CDR2 reads YFSETQ. The CDR3 is 16 residues long. V gave up 0 bases and J gave up 3 bases, with 12 bases separating them. The CDR3 here is CASSLGPARDTGELFF. The CDR3 bases are TGCGCCAGCAGCTTGGGTCCAGCTAGGGACACCGGGGAGCTGTTTTTT. Full variable domain (rest looked up from reference TRBV5-1 and TRBJ2-2): KAGVTQTPRYLIKTRGQQVTLSCSPISGHRSVSWYQQTPGQGLQFLFEYFSETQRNKGNFPGRFSGRQFSNSRSEMNVSTLELGDSALYLCASSLGPARDTGELFFGEGSRLTVL.

Many counts were recorded for this clonotype. A library made for alpha chains picked up this beta chain off target, so its size means little. The rearrangement links TRBV4-2 to TRBJ2-1; 13 bases match TRBD2. Per the germline V gene, CDR1 is LGHNA and CDR2 is YNFKEQ. Unmatched junction bases numbered 2, after V lost 0 bases and J lost 6 bases. This CDR3 has 16 residues. CDR3 nucleotide sequence: TGTGCCAGCAGCCAAGATACTAGCGGGGGGGCCAATGAGCAGTTCTTC. Protein product: CASSQDTSGGANEQFF.

On this clonotype: Since the library was made to target alpha chains, this beta chain is a stray read and its abundance is not meaningful. The rearrangement links TRBV6-1 to TRBJ1-6, with D possibly matching TRBD1 (6 bases). V lost 5 bases and J 7 bases, leaving 12 bases between the germline ends. Per germline, CDR1 MNHNS and CDR2 SASEGT. CDR3 length: 14 residues. CDR3 nucleotide sequence: TGTGCCAGCAGTCCCCGGACAGAGAATTCACCCCTCCACTTT. Translation: CASSPRTENSPLHF.

At least ten counts were recorded for this clonotype. The library was prepared for alpha chains; this beta chain is a stray read, so its frequency means little. The gene calls are TRBV28 and TRBJ1-5, with D maybe TRBD1 (5 bases). The CDR3 runs 13 residues. Trimming removed 3 bases from V and 5 bases from J, with 8 bases in between. Germline V gene sequence: CDR1 MDHEN, CDR2 SYDVKM. The CDR3 coding sequence is TGTGCCAGCAGTTTCCCGACAGATCAGCCCCAGCATTTT. This translates into CASSFPTDQPQHF. Complete variable domain (other parts from reference TRBV28 and TRBJ1-5): DVKVTQSSRYLVKRTGEKVFLECVQDMDHENMFWYRQDPGLGLRLIYFSYDVKMKEKGDIPEGYSVSREKKERFSLILESASTNQTSMYLCASSFPTDQPQHFGDGTRLSIL.

This clonotype has at least ten counts. This beta chain appears as a stray read in a library generated for alpha chains; its size is not informative. The rearrangement joins TRBV12-3 or TRBV12-4 to TRBJ2-3, with D perhaps TRBD1 or TRBD2 (6 bases each). With 8 bases removed from V and 4 bases from J, the gap between germline ends came to 22 bases. The CDR3 contains 16 residues. Here the CDR3 reads CASGWGMGGRADTQYF. DNA for the CDR3: TGTGCCAGCGGTTGGGGGATGGGGGGCCGAGCAGATACGCAGTATTTT.

There are a few counts of this clonotype. This beta chain turned up in a library designed for alpha chains; as an off-target read, its abundance says little. V is TRBV7-9 and J is TRBJ2-3, with D perhaps matching TRBD1 or TRBD2 (6 bases each). Germline assignment: CDR1 SEHNR and CDR2 FQNEAQ (reference sequence). V shed 2 bases and J shed 0 bases, with 12 bases lying between them. The CDR3 runs 16 residues. CDR3: CASSLRGAGSTDTQYF. In DNA form, the CDR3 reads TGTGCCAGCAGCTTAAGGGGGGCCGGCAGCACAGATACGCAGTATTTT.

In this sample, this clonotype turned up many times. For a library built for alpha chains, this beta chain is a stray read; little rests on its size. V is TRBV19 and J is TRBJ1-5; 9 bases are a match to TRBD1. V was pared by 3 bases and J by 4 bases, with 4 bases of the junction left unmatched. The germline gives CDR1 LNHDA, CDR2 SQIVND (reference sequence). The CDR3 totals 15 residues. The CDR3 is CASSMEQGANQPQHF. Here the CDR3 DNA reads TGTGCCAGTAGTATGGAACAGGGGGCAAATCAGCCCCAGCATTTT.